These 7 T cell receptor beta chains were all obtained from the same sample, sequenced in a study of OX40 agonist ivuxolimab in advanced cancers. Repertoires were generated with immunoSEQ multiplex PCR, while TCRdb's copy carries only in-frame clones and drops some. The repertoire has tens of thousands of clones, 80% to 90% of them found once; the top ten carry 12%. Source: CD4+ or CD8+ T cells sorted from blood, taken in a trial of the OX40 agonist ivuxolimab. The receptors shown here come from an adult with an advanced solid tumor such as melanoma, head and neck, liver or kidney cancer.

The V and J genes are TRBV25-1 and TRBJ1-2; D might be TRBD1 (5 bases). The germline gives CDR1 MGHDK, CDR2 SYGVNS. This CDR3 is built from 13 residues. The V end lost 1 base, the J end lost 5 bases, and 8 bases lay between the germline ends. CDR3 coding DNA: TGTGCCAGCAGTGAATCTTGGGGGTATGGCTACACCTTC. Its translation: CASSESWGYGYTF.

The rearrangement links TRBV5-1 to TRBJ2-3; weak D call: TRBD2 (6 bases). The CDR3 sequence is 15 residues long. Looked up from germline, CDR1 is SGHRS and CDR2 is YFSETQ. V shed 0 bases and J shed 2 bases, with 10 bases lying between them. CDR3 region: CASSLEAGPTDTQYF. CDR3 in DNA: TGCGCCAGCAGCTTGGAAGCGGGTCCCACAGATACGCAGTATTTT.

The chain has TRBV6-1 and TRBJ2-5, with D possibly TRBD1 on 5 matching bases. CDR3 size: 18 residues. CDR1 is MNHNS and CDR2 is SASEGT in the germline V gene. Trimming shortened V by 3 bases and J by 5 bases, and 25 bases separated the two germline ends. CDR3 region: CASSDYVVGARLRETQYF. CDR3 coding DNA: TGTGCCAGCAGTGATTATGTTGTTGGGGCAAGGTTGAGGGAGACCCAGTACTTC.

The CDR3 sequence is CASSQTGGDYGYTF. The CDR3 coding sequence is TGTGCCAGCAGCCAAACAGGGGGCGACTATGGCTACACCTTC. The J gene is TRBJ1-2, the V gene TRBV5-4; 9 nucleotides line up with TRBD1. Germline V CDR1 and CDR2: SGHNT, YYREEE (reference sequence). The CDR3 totals 14 residues. J lost 3 bases, V lost 4 bases, and 4 bases had no gene match.

The chain carries TRBV9 and TRBJ2-7; D uncertain. The CDR3 sequence is 13 residues long. Germline loops: CDR1 SGDLS, CDR2 YYNGEE. Deletions cut 2 bases from V and 5 bases from J, with 11 bases between. CDR3 DNA: TGTGCCAGCAGCGTGGATACCCGGAACGAGCAGTACTTC. Its translation: CASSVDTRNEQYF.

The V and J genes are TRBV6-1 and TRBJ2-3, with a possible D match to TRBD2 (5 bases). The V end was cut by 9 bases, the J end by 1 base, with 17 bases between. CDR1 MNHNS and CDR2 SASEGT come from the germline V gene. This CDR3 is 15 amino acids long. The CDR3 reads CASLRASWGTDTQYF. Written as DNA, the CDR3 is TGTGCCAGTCTGAGGGCTAGCTGGGGCACAGATACGCAGTATTTT.

The chain combines TRBV5-1 with TRBJ2-1, with 9 bases aligning to TRBD1. The ends lost 3 bases at V and 7 bases at J; junction bases unmatched: 8. The CDR3 is 15 residues long. In germline, CDR1 is SGHRS, CDR2 YFSETQ. Here the CDR3 reads CASSSSQGAGNEQFF. The CDR3 nucleotides are TGCGCCAGCAGCTCGTCACAGGGGGCTGGAAATGAGCAGTTCTTC.